These T cell receptor beta chains were read from a single sample in a study of tumor-infiltrating lymphocytes in primary liver carcinoma. TCRdb processed the multiplex PCR reads anew with MiXCR; each CDR3 protein has one entry. The table has 310,000 or so distinct CDR3 sequences, 58% seen once. Source material: peripheral blood. The receptors come from a woman under 40 with primary liver carcinoma and hepatitis B virus infection. Both conserved end residues are part of each CDR3. D genes are given only for firm matches. Size tells how often a clone was seen (once, few, many) or the class of an expanded clone, and some rows leave it out.

clone size | J gene | V gene | D gene | CDR3 protein | CDR3 DNA
. | TRBJ2-5 | TRBV28 | TRBD1 | CASSAGDRKETQYF | TGTGCCAGCAGTGCCGGGGACAGAAAAGAGACCCAGTACTTC
few | TRBJ2-7 | TRBV12-3/TRBV12-4 | . | CASSQLAGGEQYF | TGTGCCAGCAGCCAGTTGGCGGGTGGCGAGCAGTACTTC
many | TRBJ2-1 | TRBV29-1 | . | CSVTPQYNEQFF | TGCAGCGTTACCCCGCAGTACAATGAGCAGTTCTTC
few | TRBJ2-2 | TRBV7-9 | . | CASSLMSVRSGELFF | TGTGCCAGCAGCTTAATGTCGGTACGGTCCGGGGAGCTGTTTTTT
. | TRBJ2-3 | TRBV6-5 | TRBD2 | CASSYLASGRKADMQYF | TGTGCCAGCAGTTACTTGGCTAGCGGGAGAAAAGCAGATATGCAGTATTTT
. | TRBJ1-4 | TRBV12-3/TRBV12-4 | TRBD1 | CASSSTGGSEKLFF | TGTGCCAGCAGTTCGACAGGGGGTAGTGAAAAACTGTTTTTT
. | TRBJ2-1 | TRBV6-5 | . | CASSCGLPQREQFF | TGTGCAAGCAGTTGCGGACTTCCACAGCGGGAGCAGTTCTTC
once | TRBJ1-6 | TRBV6-5 | . | CASEGKGSPLHF | TGTGCCAGTGAGGGCAAGGGATCACCCCTCCACTTT
. | TRBJ1-6 | TRBV11-2 | . | CASNDSRRVSSPLHF | TGTGCCAGCAATGACTCGCGAAGGGTCAGCTCACCCCTCCACTTT
. | TRBJ1-1 | TRBV7-8 | . | CASSMDWDGAFF | TGTGCCAGCAGCATGGACTGGGATGGTGCTTTCTTT
. | TRBJ1-6 | TRBV12-3/TRBV12-4 | . | CASSQSPQIFNSPLHF | TGTGCCAGCAGTCAGAGCCCACAGATTTTTAATTCACCCCTCCACTTT
. | TRBJ1-2 | TRBV11-1 | . | CVSRPSTGTSYAYTF | TGTGTCAGTAGACCTTCGACCGGGACGTCCTATGCCTACACCTTC
. | TRBJ2-2 | TRBV13 | TRBD2 | CASSLGLAGANTGELFF | TGTGCCAGCAGCTTAGGGCTAGCGGGCGCGAACACCGGGGAGCTGTTTTTT
few | TRBJ2-7 | TRBV6-1 | . | CASSEAGPGVGRNEQYF | TGTGCCAGCAGTGAAGCGGGGCCCGGGGTAGGGAGAAACGAGCAGTACTTC
many | TRBJ1-5 | TRBV6-5 | . | CASSSLLGQPQHF | TGTGCCAGCAGCAGCTTATTGGGTCAGCCCCAGCATTTT
. | TRBJ2-1 | TRBV14 | TRBD2 | CARSPGLAASYNEQFF | TGTGCCAGGAGCCCGGGACTAGCGGCCTCCTACAATGAGCAGTTCTTC
. | TRBJ2-7 | TRBV12-3/TRBV12-4 | TRBD2 | CTSSLILAGAGEQYF | TGTACCAGCAGTTTAATTCTAGCGGGGGCGGGTGAGCAGTACTTC
. | TRBJ2-6 | TRBV11-1 | . | CANSLGKWDSGANVLTF | TGTGCCAACAGCTTGGGTAAATGGGACTCTGGGGCCAACGTCCTGACATTC
. | TRBJ2-1 | TRBV6-5 | TRBD2 | CDSSYLAGVQFF | TGTGACAGCAGTTACCTAGCGGGGGTGCAGTTCTTC
. | TRBJ1-2 | TRBV12-3/TRBV12-4 | TRBD1 | CTSSLRTGGASGYAF | TGTACCAGCAGTTTAAGAACAGGGGGCGCAAGTGGCTACGCCTTC
. | TRBJ1-5 | TRBV12-3/TRBV12-4 | . | CDSSLKGYERPQHF | TGTGACAGCAGTTTAAAGGGATATGAGAGGCCCCAGCATTTT
many | TRBJ2-7 | TRBV11-2 | . | CASSFAGREQYF | TGTGCCAGCAGCTTTGCGGGGCGCGAGCAGTACTTC
. | TRBJ2-3 | TRBV5-1 | . | CASSSIAEGPDTQYF | TGCGCCAGCAGCTCCATAGCGGAGGGTCCGGATACGCAGTATTTT
. | TRBJ2-7 | TRBV6-2/TRBV6-3 | TRBD2 | CASTRGGTSVEQYF | TGTGCCAGCACTCGCGGGGGGACTAGCGTCGAGCAGTACTTC
. | TRBJ2-5 | TRBV18 | TRBD2 | CASSPPSGRAYQETQYF | TGTGCCAGCTCTCCACCTAGCGGGAGGGCCTACCAAGAGACCCAGTACTTC
. | TRBJ2-1 | TRBV11-2 | . | CASSLDWSYNEQFF | TGTGCCAGTAGCTTAGACTGGTCCTACAATGAGCAGTTCTTC
few | TRBJ2-1 | TRBV12-2 | . | CAIALTRLAGKRKETDEQFF | TGTGCAATTGCGCTTACCCGACTAGCGGGTAAAAGGAAGGAGACGGATGAGCAGTTCTTC
medium-sized | TRBJ2-2 | TRBV11-2 | . | CASSLSNTGELFF | TGTGCCAGCAGCTTAAGCAACACCGGGGAGCTGTTTTTT
. | TRBJ1-5 | TRBV28 | . | CASSSGTRQPQHF | TGTGCCAGCAGTTCAGGGACAAGGCAGCCCCAGCATTTT
. | TRBJ2-1 | TRBV6-5 | TRBD2 | CASSGTSGSVREEQFF | TGTGCCAGCAGTGGAACTAGCGGGAGTGTAAGGGAGGAGCAGTTCTTC
. | TRBJ1-1 | TRBV25-1 | . | CVSSEHIMGQRAFF | TGTGTCAGCAGTGAACATATTATGGGGCAGCGAGCTTTCTTT
. | TRBJ2-2 | TRBV6-5 | . | CASSPLPGAAFMELFF | TGTGCCAGCAGCCCGCTCCCAGGGGCCGCATTCATGGAGCTGTTTTTT
. | TRBJ2-1 | TRBV30 | . | CAWSKDSGNNEQFF | TGTGCCTGGAGTAAGGACTCGGGAAACAATGAGCAGTTCTTC
. | TRBJ2-1 | TRBV19 | . | CASSKSLQDEQFF | TGTGCCAGTAGTAAGTCCCTACAAGATGAGCAGTTCTTC
. | TRBJ2-2 | TRBV6-6 | . | CANILGLEGGELFF | TGTGCCAACATCCTAGGACTGGAAGGCGGGGAGCTGTTTTTT
few | TRBJ1-3 | TRBV4-2 | . | CASSQAGHTIYF | TGTGCCAGCAGCCAAGCAGGCCACACCATATATTTT
. | TRBJ2-3 | TRBV12-3/TRBV12-4 | . | CASSLAGGSPTDTRYF | TGTGCCAGCAGTTTAGCGGGTGGGTCTCCCACAGATACGCGGTATTTT
once | TRBJ2-7 | TRBV5-1 | . | CASSLEGKIGELEQYF | TGCGCCAGCAGCTTGGAAGGAAAAATAGGGGAGCTCGAGCAGTACTTC
. | TRBJ2-2 | TRBV4-1 | TRBD1 | CASSLRTGMKSTGELFF | TGCGCCAGCAGCCTACGGACAGGCATGAAGAGTACCGGGGAGCTGTTTTTT
. | TRBJ2-5 | TRBV6-5 | TRBD2 | CASSGAGGPTPGEETQYF | TGTGCCAGCAGCGGAGCGGGAGGGCCAACACCCGGAGAAGAGACCCAGTACTTC
. | TRBJ2-7 | TRBV4-1 | . | CVSSQDWGLSEQCF | TGCGTCAGCAGCCAAGATTGGGGGCTTAGCGAGCAGTGCTTC
few | TRBJ2-1 | TRBV10-3 | . | CAIGWGNEQFF | TGTGCCATCGGTTGGGGCAATGAGCAGTTCTTC
. | TRBJ2-5 | TRBV28 | . | CASLKGQLGETQYF | TGTGCCAGCCTTAAAGGACAGTTAGGGGAGACCCAGTACTTC
few | TRBJ2-1 | TRBV14 | . | CASSQPSHEQFF | TGTGCCAGCAGCCAGCCCTCCCATGAGCAGTTCTTC
many | TRBJ2-1 | TRBV11-2 | . | CASSLGTTKNRNEQFF | TGTGCCAGCAGCTTAGGGACTACCAAGAACCGAAATGAGCAGTTCTTC
. | TRBJ2-2 | TRBV4-2 | TRBD2 | CASSPSGRELAGHGAGELFF | TGTGCCAGCAGCCCCAGTGGGAGGGAACTAGCGGGACACGGCGCCGGGGAGCTGTTTTTT
. | TRBJ2-7 | TRBV18 | . | CASSPPGNVYEQYF | TGTGCCAGCTCACCACCGGGCAATGTCTACGAGCAGTACTTC
once | TRBJ2-5 | TRBV7-8 | TRBD2 | CASTSAAGGPGRQEIKYF | TGTGCCAGCACCTCGGCTGCGGGAGGGCCAGGGAGGCAAGAGATCAAGTACTTC
. | TRBJ2-3 | TRBV5-4 | . | CASSLGIGAGGTDTQYF | TGTGCCAGCAGCTTGGGTATAGGGGCAGGGGGCACAGATACGCAGTATTTT
. | TRBJ1-1 | TRBV4-1 | . | CASSQDQVRTGEAFF | TGCGCCAGCAGCCAAGATCAAGTCAGGACTGGCGAAGCTTTCTTT
few | TRBJ1-1 | TRBV12-3/TRBV12-4 | . | CASSKDHKYTEAFF | TGTGCCAGCAGTAAGGACCATAAGTACACTGAAGCTTTCTTT
. | TRBJ2-5 | TRBV11-2 | . | CDSSLDSWGTQYF | TGTGACAGCAGCTTAGATTCCTGGGGGACTCAGTACTTC
few | TRBJ1-2 | TRBV5-6 | . | CASSRTGRNYGYTF | TGTGCCAGCAGCCGTACAGGGAGGAACTATGGCTACACCTTC
. | TRBJ2-3 | TRBV5-1 | . | CASSPEGFTDTQYF | TGCGCCAGCAGCCCGGAGGGCTTCACAGATACGCAGTATTTT
. | TRBJ2-1 | TRBV11-2 | . | CAGSREYPLGEQFF | TGTGCCGGCAGCCGTGAGTACCCCCTAGGTGAGCAGTTCTTT
few | TRBJ2-3 | TRBV24-1 | . | CATSDPRWGRDTQYF | TGTGCCACCAGTGATCCCCGTTGGGGAAGAGATACGCAGTATTTT
. | TRBJ2-4 | TRBV12-3/TRBV12-4 | . | CASSDGRSLAKNIQYF | TGTGCCAGCAGTGACGGGAGATCGCTAGCCAAAAACATTCAGTACTTC
. | TRBJ1-2 | TRBV29-1 | . | CSVAHWGGGYTF | TGCAGCGTTGCCCATTGGGGTGGCGGTTACACCTTC
. | TRBJ2-5 | TRBV14 | TRBD2 | CASSQGAGASETQYF | TGTGCCAGCAGCCAAGGAGCGGGAGCCTCTGAGACCCAGTACTTC
. | TRBJ1-1 | TRBV5-5 | . | CASSPGPIQNTEAFF | TGTGCCAGCAGTCCGGGACCGATCCAGAACACTGAAGCTTTCTTT